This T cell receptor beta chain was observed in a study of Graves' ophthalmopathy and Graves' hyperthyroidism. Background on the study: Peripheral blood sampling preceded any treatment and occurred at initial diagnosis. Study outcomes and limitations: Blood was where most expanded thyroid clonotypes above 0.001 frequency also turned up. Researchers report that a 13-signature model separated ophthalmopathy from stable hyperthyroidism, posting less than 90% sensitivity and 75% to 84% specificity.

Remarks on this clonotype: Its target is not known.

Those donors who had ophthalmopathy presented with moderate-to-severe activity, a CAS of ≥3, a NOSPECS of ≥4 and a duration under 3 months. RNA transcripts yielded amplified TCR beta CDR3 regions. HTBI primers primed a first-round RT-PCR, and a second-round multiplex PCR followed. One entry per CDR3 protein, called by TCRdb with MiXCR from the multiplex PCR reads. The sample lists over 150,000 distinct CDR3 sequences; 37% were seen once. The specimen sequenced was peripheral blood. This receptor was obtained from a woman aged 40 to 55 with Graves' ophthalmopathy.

The CDR3 here is CSAGRGPGYEQYF. DNA for the CDR3: TGCAGTGCTGGACGCGGACCGGGCTACGAGCAGTACTTC. The chain recombines TRBV20-1 with TRBJ2-7; no firm D call. This CDR3 has 13 amino acids. V shed 5 bases and J shed 3 bases, with 14 bases lying between them. Germline CDR1 is DFQATT and CDR2 is SNEGSKA (reference sequence).